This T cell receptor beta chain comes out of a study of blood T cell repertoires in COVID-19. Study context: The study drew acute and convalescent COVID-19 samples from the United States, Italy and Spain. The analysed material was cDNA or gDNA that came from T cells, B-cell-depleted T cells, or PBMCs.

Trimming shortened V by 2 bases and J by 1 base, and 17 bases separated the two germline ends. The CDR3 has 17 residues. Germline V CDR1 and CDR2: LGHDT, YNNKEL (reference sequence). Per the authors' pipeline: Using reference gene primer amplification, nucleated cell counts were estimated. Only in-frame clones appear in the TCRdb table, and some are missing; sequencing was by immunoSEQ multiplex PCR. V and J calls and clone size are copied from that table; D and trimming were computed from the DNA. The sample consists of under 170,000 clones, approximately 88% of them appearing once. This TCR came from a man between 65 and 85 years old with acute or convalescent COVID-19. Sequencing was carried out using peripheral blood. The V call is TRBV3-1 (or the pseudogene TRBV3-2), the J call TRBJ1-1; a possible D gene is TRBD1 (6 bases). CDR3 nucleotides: TGTGCCAGCAGCCAAATGGGGGGGGGCTACAGGAACACTGAAGCTTTCTTT. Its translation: CASSQMGGGYRNTEAFF.